This T cell receptor (beta chain) was identified during a study of blood T cell repertoires in COVID-19. Study background: From the United States, Italy and Spain came samples of acute and convalescent COVID-19.

Adults between roughly 18 and 95 years of age took part from 20 to 25 US areas. Grouping used clinical history reported by participants in a survey and questionnaire. The authors' processing: Nucleated cell number was recorded as an estimate derived from reference gene primer amplification. Generated by immunoSEQ multiplex PCR, the TCRdb table keeps only in-frame clones and is missing some. V, J and clone size reflect that table, while D and trimming were determined from the DNA. The sample contains roughly 400,000 clones, roughly nine tenths of which appear only once. This clone was detected only once. This CDR3 is 15 amino acids long. V dropped 2 bases and J dropped 3 bases, with 14 bases sitting between them. Looked up from germline, CDR1 is GTSNPN and CDR2 is SVGIG (reference sequence).

The sequenced sample was PBMCs or T cells enriched from blood (not recorded which). The sequence came from a woman between 40 and 55 years old who had been exposed to COVID-19. The chain is built from TRBV30 and TRBJ1-3, with a weak D call TRBD1 (5 bases). Here the CDR3 DNA reads TGTGCCTGGAGTTCGTCAAGACAGAGTGGAAACACCATATATTTT. Its protein product is CAWSSSRQSGNTIYF. Full variable domain (missing parts from reference TRBV30 and TRBJ1-3): SQTIHQWPATLVQPVGSPLSLECTVEGTSNPNLYWYRQAAGRGLQLLFYSVGIGQISSEVPQNLSASRPQDRQFILSSKKLLLSDSGFYLCAWSSSRQSGNTIYFGEGSWLTVV.